A selection of T cell receptor beta chains follows, all from one sample in a study of prognosis after radiotherapy for stage I lung cancer. TCRdb redid the calling of the multiplex PCR reads with MiXCR, one entry per CDR3 protein. The sample carries 20,000 or so distinct CDR3 sequences, 35% to 45% recorded once. The starting material was PBMCs, obtained before or after stereotactic body radiation therapy (not recorded which). Receptors were obtained from a donor aged 50 or older with non-small cell lung cancer. Each CDR3 is given with its conserved first and last residue. A D gene is named only where the DNA matches it firmly. The size field is filled for only some rows; it gives once, few, many or a size class.

v_gene	j_gene	d_gene	abundance	CDR3aa	CDR3nt
TRBV11-3	TRBJ2-3	NA	medium-sized	CASSSRDRQGNTQYF	TGTGCCAGCAGCTCCCGGGACCGCCAAGGGAATACGCAGTATTTT
TRBV11-3	TRBJ2-7	NA	NA	CASSLWSSMVYEQYF	TGTGCCAGCAGCTTATGGTCGTCTATGGTCTACGAGCAGTACTTC
TRBV6-5	TRBJ2-7	NA	NA	CASSYPAGSYEQYF	TGTGCCAGCAGTTACCCGGCAGGTTCCTACGAGCAGTACTTC
TRBV27	TRBJ1-6	TRBD1	NA	CASRFRDRDSPLHF	TGTGCCAGCAGATTCCGGGACAGGGATTCACCCCTCCACTTT
TRBV19	TRBJ2-7	TRBD2	many	CASSIGTSGRNEQYF	TGTGCCAGTAGTATAGGTACTAGCGGGAGAAACGAGCAGTACTTC
TRBV7-6	TRBJ2-2	NA	many	CASSFPAGSTRSTGELFF	TGTGCCAGCAGCTTTCCGGCCGGGAGTACTCGAAGCACCGGGGAGCTGTTTTTT
TRBV20-1	TRBJ1-5	NA	many	CSASKPGSGQPQHF	TGCAGTGCTAGCAAGCCTGGATCGGGGCAGCCCCAGCATTTT
TRBV6-1	TRBJ1-1	NA	once	CASRLGQQTEAFF	TGTGCCAGCAGATTAGGACAGCAGACTGAAGCTTTCTTT
TRBV27	TRBJ2-7	TRBD2	NA	CASIPRTSGRGEQYF	TGTGCCAGCATTCCAAGGACTAGCGGGAGAGGTGAGCAGTACTTC
TRBV13	TRBJ2-6	NA	NA	CASTLGRWGANVLTF	TGTGCCAGCACCCTGGGGCGCTGGGGGGCCAACGTCCTGACTTTC
TRBV28	TRBJ2-5	TRBD1	NA	CAISGTGLDTQYF	TGTGCCATCAGTGGGACAGGGCTTGATACCCAGTACTTC
TRBV27	TRBJ1-1	NA	many	CASSFGSNTEAFF	TGTGCCAGCAGCTTCGGATCGAACACTGAAGCTTTCTTT
TRBV6-2/TRBV6-3	TRBJ2-3	NA	many	CATRKLGENTDTQYF	TGTGCCACCAGAAAGCTAGGGGAAAACACAGATACGCAGTATTTT
TRBV28	TRBJ2-1	TRBD2	medium-sized	CASGRGGLAGNEQFF	TGTGCCAGCGGGAGGGGGGGACTAGCGGGAAATGAGCAGTTCTTC
TRBV9	TRBJ1-6	NA	many	CASSVSPGGSPLHF	TGTGCCAGCAGCGTCTCTCCCGGCGGTTCACCCCTCCACTTT
TRBV27	TRBJ1-6	NA	NA	CARKSAGSATNSHLHF	TGTGCCAGAAAATCGGCAGGTTCGGCAACCAATTCACACCTCCACTTT
TRBV7-9	TRBJ2-1	TRBD2	NA	CASRFGAGGLGEQFF	TGTGCCAGCAGATTCGGAGCGGGAGGGCTCGGTGAGCAGTTCTTC
TRBV29-1	TRBJ2-1	NA	many	CSADGVLGDEQFF	TGCAGCGCCGACGGGGTCCTAGGGGATGAGCAGTTCTTC
TRBV28	TRBJ2-7	TRBD2	many	CASSFSSGSGYEQYF	TGTGCCAGCAGTTTTTCTAGCGGGAGTGGTTACGAGCAGTACTTC
TRBV11-3	TRBJ2-7	NA	NA	CASSRNAGSSHEQYF	TGTGCCAGCAGCCGTAACGCAGGGTCCTCCCACGAGCAGTACTTC
TRBV13	TRBJ2-5	NA	NA	CASSSTDSNQETHHF	TGTGCCAGCAGCTCCACAGACAGCAACCAAGAGACCCATCACTTC
TRBV2	TRBJ2-4	NA	few	CASSEESLNIQYF	TGTGCCAGCAGTGAAGAATCCCTAAACATTCAGTACTTC
TRBV7-9	TRBJ2-1	NA	many	CASSLVGTDDNEQFF	TGTGCCAGCAGCTTAGTGGGGACGGATGACAATGAGCAGTTCTTC
TRBV2	TRBJ2-7	NA	NA	CASRDLNYEQYF	TGTGCCAGCAGAGATCTTAATTACGAGCAGTACTTC
TRBV6-5	TRBJ1-2	NA	NA	CASSYSTGFRYGYSF	TGCGCCAGCAGTTACTCGACAGGTTTTAGGTATGGCTACAGCTTC
TRBV9	TRBJ1-1	NA	many	CASKWDSTNTEAFF	TGTGCCAGCAAATGGGACTCAACGAACACTGAAGCTTTCTTT
TRBV4-2	TRBJ2-3	TRBD2	many	CASSGRATDTQYF	TGTGCCAGCAGCGGGAGGGCCACAGATACGCAGTATTTT
TRBV11-3	TRBJ2-3	NA	many	CASPGHSTDTQYF	TGTGCAAGCCCGGGACATAGCACAGATACGCAGTATTTT
TRBV6-4	TRBJ2-1	TRBD2	medium-sized	CASSDSNGGYNEQFF	TGTGCCAGCAGTGACTCGAACGGGGGGTACAATGAGCAGTTCTTC
TRBV19	TRBJ2-3	NA	NA	CASRLACTDAQYF	TGTGCCAGTAGGCTAGCGTGCACAGATGCGCAGTATTTT
TRBV5-6	TRBJ2-5	TRBD2	NA	CASSLGSGLAIETQYF	TGTGCCAGCAGCTTGGGTTCCGGACTAGCGATAGAGACCCAGTACTTC
TRBV28	TRBJ2-5	TRBD2	NA	CANSLEVAGGQENQYF	TGTGCCAACAGTTTAGAGGTAGCGGGAGGGCAAGAGAACCAGTACTTC
TRBV5-1	TRBJ2-2	TRBD2	medium-sized	CASSDKLAGGAGELFF	TGCGCCAGCAGCGATAAGCTAGCGGGAGGGGCCGGGGAGCTGTTTTTT
TRBV19	TRBJ2-1	NA	many	CASSMNAAGYNEQFF	TGTGCCAGTAGTATGAATGCGGCGGGTTACAATGAGCAGTTCTTC
TRBV28	TRBJ2-7	TRBD1	NA	CASSFSGTGGSYYQYF	TGTGCCAGCAGTTTTTCCGGGACAGGGGGCTCCTACTATCAGTACTTC
TRBV12-3/TRBV12-4	TRBJ1-4	NA	NA	CASSYQTVTNEKLFF	TGTGCCAGCAGTTATCAGACAGTCACTAATGAAAAACTGTTTTTT
TRBV2	TRBJ2-7	TRBD2	many	CASRRESGSSYEQYF	TGTGCCAGCAGACGAGAAAGCGGGAGCTCCTACGAGCAGTACTTC
TRBV6-5	TRBJ2-7	NA	medium-sized	CASSSRYEQYF	TGTGCCAGCAGTTCCCGGTACGAGCAGTACTTC
TRBV27	TRBJ2-7	TRBD1	NA	CASSLTGVEQYF	TGTGCCAGCAGTCTTACAGGGGTCGAGCAGTACTTC
TRBV7-7	TRBJ2-3	TRBD2	many	CASSPTSDTDTQYF	TGTGCTAGCAGCCCCACTAGCGACACAGATACGCAGTATTTT
TRBV28	TRBJ1-5	TRBD1	medium-sized	CASSTPGQGDQPQHF	TGTGCCAGCAGTACCCCCGGACAGGGCGATCAGCCCCAGCATTTT
TRBV19	TRBJ2-7	NA	many	CASSIGLGSSYEQYF	TGTGCCAGTAGTATAGGCCTGGGGAGCTCCTACGAGCAGTACTTC
TRBV28	TRBJ1-5	TRBD1	NA	CASSLQGAREPQHF	TGTGCCAGCAGTTTACAGGGGGCGAGGGAGCCCCAGCATTTT
TRBV20-1	TRBJ1-3	NA	medium-sized	CSARDLGSAGNTIYF	TGCAGTGCTAGAGATCTGGGGTCGGCTGGAAACACCATATATTTT
TRBV12-3/TRBV12-4	TRBJ2-3	NA	many	CASSWSSDTDTQYF	TGTGCCAGCAGTTGGAGTAGCGACACAGATACGCAGTATTTT
TRBV6-2/TRBV6-3	TRBJ1-2	TRBD1	NA	CASSEGTGGFYGYTF	TGTGCCAGCAGTGAGGGGACAGGGGGCTTCTATGGCTACACCTTC
TRBV6-1	TRBJ1-2	NA	NA	CASRRHGGYTF	TGTGCCAGCAGAAGGCACGGCGGCTACACCTTC
TRBV9	TRBJ1-2	NA	many	CASSVPMGGYTF	TGTGCCAGCAGCGTACCTATGGGTGGCTACACCTTC
TRBV4-1	TRBJ1-5	NA	many	CASSQAGRGSDQPQHF	TGCGCCAGCAGCCAAGCGGGCAGGGGTAGCGATCAGCCCCAGCATTTT